Below, 8 T cell receptor beta chains from the same sample are listed, as sequenced in a study of blood T cells in healthy people across ages. A J-beta primer mix and a sample-barcoded 5' primer were used in a second PCR of roughly 7 to 12 cycles. MiXCR, applied by TCRdb to the 5' RACE reads, yields one record per CDR3 protein. This repertoire shows approximately 1,700,000 distinct CDR3 sequences, 39% found once; its top ten account for more than 20%. The sequenced sample consisted of blood. All receptors derive from a human donor in good health.

V is TRBV5-1 and J is TRBJ2-1, with no clear D. V lost 0 bases and J 2 bases, leaving 9 bases between the germline ends. This CDR3 has 15 residues. CDR1 is SGHRS and CDR2 is YFSETQ in the germline V gene. CDR3 sequence reads: CASSLEAEPYNEQFF. In nucleotides, the CDR3 is TGCGCCAGCAGCTTGGAGGCGGAGCCCTACAATGAGCAGTTCTTC.

This clonotype was found a few times. The chain combines TRBV12-3 or TRBV12-4 with TRBJ2-5; D ambiguous. V lost 5 bases to trimming and J lost 4 bases, with 11 bases between them. The CDR3 contains 13 residues. CDR3 sequence: CASSVTGLETQYF. CDR3 in DNA: TGTGCCAGCAGTGTGACGGGCCTAGAGACCCAGTACTTC.

Concerning this clonotype itself: An end of the junction differs from the germline gene, which may be a read error. The V gene is TRBV29-1, the J gene TRBJ2-1, with a weak D call TRBD2 (7 bases). From germline, CDR1 is SQVTM and CDR2 ANQGSEA. CDR3 length equals 13 residues. The CDR3 DNA is TGCAGTGCCCGGGGGGCTAGATACAATGAGCGGTTCTTC. Protein sequence: CSARGARYNERFF.

This clonotype was detected only a few times. This rearrangement joins TRBV5-1 to TRBJ2-5, with a possible D match to TRBD1 (5 bases). Trimming pared 3 bases from V and 4 bases from J, leaving 10 bases between. CDR1 is SGHRS, CDR2 YFSETQ, per germline. The CDR3 contains 13 residues. The CDR3 coding sequence is TGCGCCAGCAGCTCGAGGACAACAGAGACCCAGTACTTC. Encoded protein: CASSSRTTETQYF. The full variable domain, completed using reference TRBV5-1 and TRBJ2-5, is KAGVTQTPRYLIKTRGQQVTLSCSPISGHRSVSWYQQTPGQGLQFLFEYFSETQRNKGNFPGRFSGRQFSNSRSEMNVSTLELGDSALYLCASSSRTTETQYFGPGTRLLVL.

The rearrangement joins TRBV7-3 to TRBJ2-5; 7 bases are a match to TRBD2. The better agreement between TRBJ2-7 and the DNA end casts doubt on the J call. Germline V gene lookup returns CDR1 SGHTA and CDR2 FQGTGA. This CDR3 has 15 residues. The CDR3 sequence is CASSPAGGGCNEQYF. CDR3 coding DNA: TGTGCCAGCAGCCCCGCTGGGGGGGGTTGTAACGAGCAGTACTTC.

This chain links TRBV7-2 with TRBJ1-2; TRBD1 is a possible D gene (5 bases). The CDR3 length is 11 residues. Germline loops: CDR1 SGHTA, CDR2 FQGNSA. The V end lost 1 base, the J end lost 13 bases, and 10 bases lay between the germline ends. CDR3 sequence: CASSLGGDPTF. CDR3 nucleotides: TGTGCCAGCAGCTTAGGGGGGGATCCCACCTTC.

The V call is TRBV7-2, the J call TRBJ1-2; D not resolved. Germline values: CDR1 SGHTA, CDR2 FQGNSA. CDR3 length: 13 residues. V dropped 2 bases and J dropped 6 bases, with 10 bases sitting between them. CDR3 sequence (DNA): TGTGCCAGCAGCTTAAGAGTCAACCATGGCTACACCTTC. This sequence encodes CASSLRVNHGYTF.

The V gene is TRBV12-5, the J gene TRBJ1-2; 7 nucleotides line up with TRBD1. After removal of 6 bases from V and 4 bases from J, the junction contained 5 bases not matched to a gene. The CDR3 loop spans 13 amino acids. Germline assignment: CDR1 LGHNT and CDR2 FRNRAP. CDR3 bases: TGTGCTAGTGGCTCCGGGACAGTCTATGGCTACACCTTC. This translates into CASGSGTVYGYTF.